This T cell receptor beta chain originates from a study of blood T cell repertoires in COVID-19. For the study at large: The origin of the acute and convalescent COVID-19 samples was the United States, Italy and Spain. From T cells, B-cell-depleted T cells, or PBMCs came the material, which was cDNA or gDNA.

Libraries were prepared by immunoSEQ multiplex PCR; TCRdb keeps only in-frame clonotypes and omits some of them. Among 250,000 to 400,000 clones listed, about 91% were seen once. The CDR3 totals 15 residues. Trimming removed 0 bases at V and 7 bases at J, with 15 bases between. Germline V gene data show CDR1 as KGHSY and CDR2 as FQNENV. The clonotype was recovered from a young woman with COVID-19, enrolled during active disease. Sequencing used peripheral blood. V is TRBV16 and J is TRBJ1-2, with D unclear. CDR3 loop: CASSQSGRADGGYTF. The DNA of the CDR3 is TGTGCCAGCAGCCAATCAGGGCGGGCAGATGGTGGCTACACCTTC. Based on the CDR3 plus reference TRBV16 and TRBJ1-2, the full variable domain is GEEVAQTPKHLVRGEGQKAKLYCAPIKGHSYVFWYQQVLKNEFKFLISFQNENVFDETGMPKERFSAKCLPNSPCSLEIQATKLEDSAVYFCASSQSGRADGGYTFGSGTRLTVV.